This T cell receptor (beta chain) was documented in a study of high-grade serous ovarian cancer treatment subgroups. In the study overall: Samples averaged about 15,000 reads and several thousand unique TCR beta rearrangements.

Regarding the study as a whole: Tumors within one patient showed repertoire similarity of about 0.1 to 0.8. The analyses considered CDR3 and ignored CDR1 and CDR2.

V lost 5 bases and J lost 2; bases outside the gene matches: 13. CDR3 length: 17 amino acids. Germline values: CDR1 SGHTA, CDR2 FQGTGA. Libraries were prepared by immunoSEQ multiplex PCR; TCRdb keeps only in-frame clonotypes and omits some of them. The table lists roughly 8,000 clones, 65% to 75% of them singletons. Regarding this clone: Antigen: not known.

Tumor samples were obtained before definitive surgery or chemotherapy. The V call is TRBV7-3, the J call TRBJ2-3, with 7 bases identical to TRBD2. This clonotype was sampled from a human donor with high-grade serous ovarian cancer. The sequencing input was tumor tissue. CDR3 in DNA: TGTGCCAGCAGCGAACACGGACCCGGGACTACCACAGATACGCAGTATTTT. It codes for CASSEHGPGTTTDTQYF.